The clone carrying this T cell receptor (beta chain) was detected a few times. Trimming pared 3 bases from V and 1 base from J, leaving 10 bases between. CDR1 is MDHEN, CDR2 SYDVKM, per germline. This CDR3 is built from 15 residues. Methods used by the authors: Cell counts per sample came from amplifying reference gene primers. The assay was immunoSEQ multiplex PCR, and TCRdb's table has in-frame clones only and misses some. V, J and clone size are taken as reported in that table, and D and trimming were inferred from the DNA itself. The sample holds a few hundred thousand clones, about 88% seen once. These data belong to a study of blood T cell repertoires in COVID-19. Study-wide context: Spain, Italy and the United States supplied samples that represented acute and convalescent COVID-19. The analysed material was cDNA or gDNA that came from T cells, B-cell-depleted T cells, or PBMCs.

The receptor was derived from a middle-aged woman who had recovered from COVID-19. The sequencing input was peripheral blood. The chain is built from TRBV28 and TRBJ1-5, with unresolved D. The CDR3 bases are TGTGCCAGCAGTTTCCCGAGAGGGAGCAATCAGCCCCAGCATTTT. Its translation: CASSFPRGSNQPQHF. The full variable domain, its missing parts supplied by reference TRBV28 and TRBJ1-5, is DVKVTQSSRYLVKRTGEKVFLECVQDMDHENMFWYRQDPGLGLRLIYFSYDVKMKEKGDIPEGYSVSREKKERFSLILESASTNQTSMYLCASSFPRGSNQPQHFGDGTRLSIL.